A single sample gave rise to the 25 T cell receptor beta chains below, sequenced in a study of beta chain features in type 1 diabetes. Expressed TCRB transcripts got sequenced, as all isolated RNA was reverse transcribed. Using immunoSEQ multiplex PCR, the repertoire was profiled, and TCRdb retains in-frame clones only, with some absent. The sample contains tens of thousands of clones, roughly 30% of which appear only once. Source material: stem cell memory CD4+ T cells from blood. These TCRs come from a young woman in good health.

This chain links TRBV2 with TRBJ2-2; 9 bases are shared with TRBD2. The CDR3 is made up of 15 amino acids. Trimming cost V 6 bases and J 6 bases; bases outside gene matches: 8. Germline CDR1 reads SNHLY; CDR2 reads FYNNEI. CDR3: CASRQGSGGSGELFF. The CDR3 DNA is TGTGCCAGCAGGCAGGGTAGCGGGGGTTCCGGGGAGCTGTTTTTT.

The CDR3 here is CASSLAGTSVANVLTF. The CDR3 nucleotides are TGCGCCAGCAGCTTGGCCGGGACATCAGTGGCCAACGTCCTGACTTTC. V usage is TRBV5-1 and J usage is TRBJ2-6; a possible D gene is TRBD1 (6 bases). The ends were cut back, 0 bases at V and 6 bases at J, with 13 bases in the middle. This CDR3 spans 16 amino acids. Germline V gene data show CDR1 as SGHRS and CDR2 as YFSETQ.

This clone was recorded a few times. The chain recombines TRBV5-1 with TRBJ2-6, with D perhaps TRBD1 (6 bases). The CDR3 runs 16 residues. Germline V gives CDR1 SGHRS, CDR2 YFSETQ. The ends were cut back, 2 bases at V and 0 bases at J, with 9 bases in the middle. The chain's CDR3 is CASSFGTSSGANVLTF. The CDR3 nucleotides are TGCGCCAGCAGCTTTGGGACAAGCTCTGGGGCCAACGTCCTGACTTTC.

The J gene is TRBJ2-7, the V gene TRBV7-3; 9 nucleotides align to TRBD1. The junction had 4 bases not matched to a gene; V was cut back by 5 bases and J by 2 bases. This CDR3 has 14 residues. The V gene's germline CDR1 is SGHTA and CDR2 FQGTGA. CDR3 DNA: TGTGCCAGCAGCCAGGGGACAGGGCCCTACGAGCAGTACTTC. It translates to CASSQGTGPYEQYF. The variable domain in full, with the rest retrieved from reference TRBV7-3 and TRBJ2-7, is GAGVSQTPSNKVTEKGKYVELRCDPISGHTALYWYRQSLGQGPEFLIYFQGTGAADDSGLPNDRFFAVRPEGSVSTLKIQRTERGDSAVYLCASSQGTGPYEQYFGPGTRLTVT.

This clone was seen many times. The chain is built from TRBV10-3 and TRBJ2-7; 9 bases agree with TRBD2. The V segment lost 6 bases and the J segment 5 bases; nucleotides outside the gene matches: 17. Germline V lookup: CDR1 ENHRY, CDR2 SYGVKD. The CDR3 totals 17 residues. The CDR3 is CAISATSSGTSKNEQYF. The CDR3, as DNA: TGTGCCATCAGCGCTACTTCGTCCGGGACTAGCAAGAACGAGCAGTACTTC.

This clone was seen only a few times. This chain joins TRBV21-1 and TRBJ2-5; whether TRBD2, the table's D call, matches the DNA was not checked. TRBV21-1 is listed as a pseudogene. The CDR3 length is 13 residues. CDR3 loop: CASPGGKQETQYF. CDR3 DNA: TGTGCCAGTCCTGGGGGGAAACAAGAGACCCAGTACTTC.

The chain employs TRBV5-6 and TRBJ1-2, with TRBD1 matching 7 bases. Trimming took 2 bases from V and 3 from J; bases not matched to a gene: 4. There are 14 residues in the CDR3. Germline CDR1 SGHDT, CDR2 YYEEEE. This CDR3 is CASSLTGVHYGYTF. The CDR3 DNA follows: TGTGCCAGCAGCTTAACAGGGGTACACTATGGCTACACCTTC.

The chain recombines TRBV18 with TRBJ1-6; TRBD1 might be the D (6 bases). CDR3 length: 16 amino acids. V gave up 1 base and J gave up 7 bases, with 14 bases separating them. Germline V gene lookup returns CDR1 KGHSH and CDR2 LQKENI. The CDR3 protein is CASSPRSDRTNSPLHF. The CDR3 region has the DNA TGTGCCAGCTCACCACGAAGCGACAGGACGAATTCACCCCTCCACTTT.

The chain links TRBV4-3 to TRBJ2-3, with TRBD1 as a possible D gene (6 bases). The CDR3 extends over 15 amino acids. V was shortened by 0 bases and J by 4 bases, with 11 bases between the two germline ends. The germline V gene has CDR1 LGHNA and CDR2 YSLEER. The CDR3 region has the DNA TGCGCCAGCAGCCAAGATCTTCACAGGGCAGATACGCAGTATTTT. It translates to CASSQDLHRADTQYF.

Turning to this clone: Compared with germline, one end of the junction differs, possibly owing to a read error. The chain couples TRBV5-1 to TRBJ2-7, with D perhaps TRBD2 (5 bases). This CDR3 is built from 13 residues. The germline gives CDR1 SGHRS, CDR2 YFSETQ. In DNA form, the CDR3 reads TGCGTCAGCAGCGTGAGGTCCGGGGAATGGCAGTACTTC. Encoded protein: CVSSVRSGEWQYF.

The rearrangement uses TRBV4-2 and TRBJ1-2, with D maybe TRBD1 (5 bases). The germline CDR1 and CDR2 sequences are LGHNA and YNFKEQ. V shed 3 bases and J shed 8 bases, with 25 bases lying between them. The CDR3 extends over 17 amino acids. CDR3 in amino acids: CASSQTGRGWNSLGYTF. The CDR3 DNA is TGTGCCAGCAGCCAGACGGGGAGGGGATGGAACTCTTTAGGCTACACCTTC.

This clone has just a few counts. The chain carries TRBV5-6 and TRBJ1-2; 8 nucleotides line up with TRBD1. This CDR3 has 14 amino acids. V shed 4 bases, J shed 3 bases, and the junction held 5 bases outside the gene matches. Germline CDR1 is SGHDT and CDR2 is YYEEEE. The CDR3 region has the DNA TGTGCCAGCAGCCCACTGGGACAGGACTATGGCTACACCTTC. It translates to CASSPLGQDYGYTF.

The chain uses TRBV18 and TRBJ2-3; D is perhaps TRBD2 (5 bases). Germline CDR1 reads KGHSH; CDR2 reads LQKENI. The V end was cut by 4 bases, the J end by 0 bases, with 11 bases between. The CDR3 is 15 residues long. The CDR3 DNA sequence: TGTGCCAGCTCACGGGTGAGGGCTAGCACAGATACGCAGTATTTT. This codes for CASSRVRASTDTQYF.

There are a few counts of this clone. The chain carries TRBV11-1 and TRBJ2-1; 8 bases align to TRBD1. Germline V gene data show CDR1 as SGHAT and CDR2 as FQDESV (reference sequence). J was trimmed by 4 bases and V by 5 bases; bases with no gene match: 7. This CDR3 comprises 15 residues. CDR3 residues: CASSAGQGSYNEQFF. CDR3 nucleotides: TGTGCCAGCAGCGCCGGACAGGGATCTTACAATGAGCAGTTCTTC.

A single count supports this clone. V usage is TRBV6-1 and J usage is TRBJ1-2; D ambiguous. Germline CDR1 is MNHNS and CDR2 is SASEGT. The CDR3 is 13 residues long. The V and J ends lost 6 bases and 5 bases respectively, with 13 bases between them. The CDR3 nucleotides are TGTGCCAGCAGCCAGAGAACAGATTATGGCTACACCTTC. Its protein product is CASSQRTDYGYTF.

The chain joins TRBV30 to TRBJ1-2, with TRBD1 matching over 9 bases. Germline values: CDR1 GTSNPN, CDR2 SVGIG (reference sequence). J gave up 5 bases and V 7 bases, and 5 bases lay outside the gene matches. The CDR3 has 12 amino acids. DNA of the CDR3: TGTGCCTTGACCGGGACAGGGTATGGCTACACCTTC. Protein product: CALTGTGYGYTF.

CDR3 amino acids: CASNPTVNTGELFF. CDR3 in DNA: TGTGCCAGCAACCCGACAGTAAACACCGGGGAGCTGTTTTTT. The gene calls are TRBV7-8 and TRBJ2-2; the D gene is possibly TRBD1 (5 bases). V lost 7 bases and J 2 bases, leaving 11 bases between the germline ends. In germline, CDR1 is SGHVS, CDR2 FQNEAQ. This CDR3 has 14 residues.

This clone was detected many times. CDR3 amino acids: CASSQTTGGGRGFDQPQHF. CDR3 sequence (DNA): TGCGCCAGCAGTCAAACGACAGGGGGCGGGCGAGGCTTTGATCAGCCCCAGCATTTT. The chain carries TRBV23-1 and TRBJ1-5; 10 nucleotides align to TRBD1. TRBV23-1 is flagged as an ORF with uncertain function. V lost 2 bases and J lost 5; bases outside the gene matches: 15. The CDR3 runs to 19 residues.

The rearrangement links TRBV28 to TRBJ2-1; a possible D gene is TRBD2 (5 bases). Germline V lookup: CDR1 MDHEN, CDR2 SYDVKM. V lost 5 bases and J lost 5, with 7 bases in between. This CDR3 contains 12 residues. The CDR3 sequence: CASSPGNNEQFF. The CDR3, as DNA: TGTGCCAGCAGTCCCGGGAACAATGAGCAGTTCTTC. The complete variable domain, with remaining parts taken from reference TRBV28 and TRBJ2-1, reads DVKVTQSSRYLVKRTGEKVFLECVQDMDHENMFWYRQDPGLGLRLIYFSYDVKMKEKGDIPEGYSVSREKKERFSLILESASTNQTSMYLCASSPGNNEQFFGPGTRLTVL.

In its sample, this clone was seen a few times. In the same sample, other DNA sequences code for this CDR3. V is TRBV30 and J is TRBJ2-7; D perhaps matches TRBD1 (5 bases). Germline V gene data show CDR1 as GTSNPN and CDR2 as SVGIG (reference sequence). The ends were cut back, 0 bases at V and 3 bases at J, with 6 bases in the middle. The CDR3 runs to 12 residues. CDR3 sequence (DNA): TGTGCCTGGAGTGTCCAGGGCTACGAGCAGTACTTC. Translation gives CAWSVQGYEQYF. The entire variable domain, with the rest obtained from reference TRBV30 and TRBJ2-7, is as follows: SQTIHQWPATLVQPVGSPLSLECTVEGTSNPNLYWYRQAAGRGLQLLFYSVGIGQISSEVPQNLSASRPQDRQFILSSKKLLLSDSGFYLCAWSVQGYEQYFGPGTRLTVT.

This chain connects TRBV5-6 to TRBJ2-1; weak D call: TRBD2 (7 bases). CDR1 SGHDT and CDR2 YYEEEE come from the germline V gene. The CDR3 consists of 16 residues. Trimming removed 7 bases from V and 9 bases from J, with 26 bases in between. CDR3 region: CASCVDTGSWGGEQFF. The DNA for the CDR3 is TGTGCCAGCTGCGTGGACACAGGGTCCTGGGGGGGTGAGCAGTTCTTC.

In this sample, this clone turned up a few times. This sequence joins TRBV5-1 and TRBJ2-1; unclear D gene. V was trimmed by 0 bases and J by 0 bases, leaving 7 bases between them. The CDR3 has 15 residues. Germline assignment: CDR1 SGHRS and CDR2 YFSETQ. CDR3 in amino acids: CASSLVSPSYNEQFF. The CDR3 nucleotides read TGCGCCAGCAGCTTGGTGAGTCCCTCCTACAATGAGCAGTTCTTC.

This clone has only a few counts. This chain links TRBV2 with TRBJ2-3; D not certain. The CDR3 sequence is 11 residues long. V dropped 7 bases and J dropped 7 bases, with 9 bases sitting between them. The V gene's germline CDR1 is SNHLY and CDR2 FYNNEI. The CDR3: CASNQVNTQYF. The CDR3 bases are TGTGCCAGCAATCAGGTGAATACGCAGTATTTT. Full variable domain (missing parts from reference TRBV2 and TRBJ2-3): EPEVTQTPSHQVTQMGQEVILRCVPISNHLYFYWYRQILGQKVEFLVSFYNNEISEKSEIFDDQFSVERPDGSNFTLKIRSTKLEDSAMYFCASNQVNTQYFGPGTRLTVL.

V and J are TRBV6-5 and TRBJ1-1, with D possibly TRBD1 on 6 matching bases. Between the trimmed V and J ends, which lost 2 bases and 1 base, there was a span of 8 bases. The CDR3 contains 14 residues. Germline lookup yields CDR1 MNHEY and CDR2 SVGAGI. The CDR3 loop reads CASSYLTGNTEAFF. In DNA form, the CDR3 reads TGTGCCAGCAGTTACCTGACAGGGAACACTGAAGCTTTCTTT.

V is TRBV5-4 and J is TRBJ1-2; the match to TRBD1 covers 9 bases. CDR1 is SGHNT and CDR2 is YYREEE in the germline V gene (reference sequence). The CDR3 length is 13 residues. V was clipped by 5 bases and J by 8 bases; unmatched bases: 7. The CDR3 spells CASSLTGGEGYTF. In nucleotides, the CDR3 is TGTGCCAGCAGTTTGACAGGGGGGGAAGGCTACACCTTC.